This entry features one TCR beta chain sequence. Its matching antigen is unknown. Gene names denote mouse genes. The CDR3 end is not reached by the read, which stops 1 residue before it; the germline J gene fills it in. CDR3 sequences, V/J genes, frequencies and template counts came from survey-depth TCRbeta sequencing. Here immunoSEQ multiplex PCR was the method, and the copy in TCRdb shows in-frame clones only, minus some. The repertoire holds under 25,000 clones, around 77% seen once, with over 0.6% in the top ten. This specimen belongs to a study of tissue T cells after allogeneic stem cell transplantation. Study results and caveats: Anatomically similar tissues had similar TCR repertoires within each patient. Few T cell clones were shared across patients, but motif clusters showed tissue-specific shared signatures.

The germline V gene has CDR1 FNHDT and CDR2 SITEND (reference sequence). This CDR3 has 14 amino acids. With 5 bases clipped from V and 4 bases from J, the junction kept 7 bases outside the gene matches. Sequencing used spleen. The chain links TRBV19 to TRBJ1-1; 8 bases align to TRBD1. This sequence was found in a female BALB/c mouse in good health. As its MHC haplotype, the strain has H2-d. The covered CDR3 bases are TGTGCCAGCAGCTTTCAGGGGGCCTTCACAGAAGTCTTC. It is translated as CASSFQGAFTEVF. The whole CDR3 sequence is CASSFQGAFTEVFF.